Given below is one T cell receptor beta chain in context. What it recognizes is unknown. Via CD45RO/CCR7/CD25/CD127/CD95/CD27, cells of the CD4+ naive, central memory, regulatory and stem cell-like memory subsets were sorted. Expressed TCRB transcripts were sequenced because the isolated RNA had all been reverse transcribed beforehand. Method: immunoSEQ multiplex PCR; TCRdb's copy keeps in-frame clones and lacks some. The table lists just under 150,000 clones, around 13% of them singletons, with around 1.4% in the top ten. The data are from a study of beta chain features in type 1 diabetes. V was pared by 6 bases and J by 3 bases, with 7 bases of the junction left unmatched. The CDR3 sequence is 14 residues long. Germline V gives CDR1 SQVTM, CDR2 ANQGSEA. Whole-study results and caveats: Shortening of TCRB CDR3s, moderate but significant, appeared in all four CD4+ subsets of Type 1 diabetes patients.

Sequencing was done on a sample of central memory CD4+ T cells from blood. This sequence originates from a man between 18 and 35 years old with type 1 diabetes. The chain joins TRBV29-1 to TRBJ2-3, with 9 nucleotides matching TRBD2. In DNA, the CDR3 is TGCAGCGTCGGCCTAGCGGGGCAGACAGATACGCAGTATTTT. This gives the protein CSVGLAGQTDTQYF.